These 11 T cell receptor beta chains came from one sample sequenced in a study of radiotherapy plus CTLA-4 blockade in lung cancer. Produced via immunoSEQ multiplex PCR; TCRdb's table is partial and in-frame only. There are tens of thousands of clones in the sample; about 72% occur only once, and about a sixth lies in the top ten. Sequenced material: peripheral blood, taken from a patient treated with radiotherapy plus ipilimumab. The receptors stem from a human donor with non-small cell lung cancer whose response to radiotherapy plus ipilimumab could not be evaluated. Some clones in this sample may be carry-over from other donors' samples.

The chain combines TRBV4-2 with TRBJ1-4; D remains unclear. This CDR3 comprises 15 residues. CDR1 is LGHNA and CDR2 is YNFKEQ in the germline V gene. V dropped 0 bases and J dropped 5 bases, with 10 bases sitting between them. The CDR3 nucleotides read TGTGCCAGCAGCCAAGATTCCACGGGGAATGAAAAACTGTTTTTT. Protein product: CASSQDSTGNEKLFF.

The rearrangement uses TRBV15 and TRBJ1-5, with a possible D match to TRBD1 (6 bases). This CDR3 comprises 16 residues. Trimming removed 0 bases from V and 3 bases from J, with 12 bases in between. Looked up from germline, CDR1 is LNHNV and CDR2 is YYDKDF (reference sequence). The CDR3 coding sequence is TGTGCCACCAGCAGAGATCAGGGGCGGATCAATCAGCCCCAGCATTTT. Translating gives CATSRDQGRINQPQHF.

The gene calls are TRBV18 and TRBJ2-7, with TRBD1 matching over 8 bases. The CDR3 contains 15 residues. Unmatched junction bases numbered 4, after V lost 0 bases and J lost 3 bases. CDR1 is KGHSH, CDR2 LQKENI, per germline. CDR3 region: CASSPPRQGYYEQYF. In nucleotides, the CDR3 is TGTGCCAGCTCACCACCGCGACAGGGGTACTACGAGCAGTACTTC.

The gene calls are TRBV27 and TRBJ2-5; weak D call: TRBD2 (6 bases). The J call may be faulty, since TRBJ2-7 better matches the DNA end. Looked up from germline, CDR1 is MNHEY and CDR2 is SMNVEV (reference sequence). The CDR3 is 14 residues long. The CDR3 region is CASSLFREAGEQYF. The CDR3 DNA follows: TGTGCCAGCAGTTTATTCCGAGAAGCGGGCGAGCAGTACTTC.

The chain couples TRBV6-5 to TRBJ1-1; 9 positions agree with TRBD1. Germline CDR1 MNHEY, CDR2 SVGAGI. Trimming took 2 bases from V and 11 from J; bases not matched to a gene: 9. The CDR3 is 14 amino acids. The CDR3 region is CASSYRSRTGVAFF. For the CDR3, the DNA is TGTGCCAGCAGTTACCGATCAAGGACAGGGGTGGCTTTCTTT.

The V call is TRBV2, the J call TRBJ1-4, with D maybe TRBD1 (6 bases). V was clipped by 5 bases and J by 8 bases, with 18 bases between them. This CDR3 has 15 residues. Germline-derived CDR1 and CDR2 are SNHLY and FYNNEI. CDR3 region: CASSPQGTPGEKLFF. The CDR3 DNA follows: TGTGCCAGCAGTCCACAGGGCACCCCAGGGGAAAAACTGTTTTTT.

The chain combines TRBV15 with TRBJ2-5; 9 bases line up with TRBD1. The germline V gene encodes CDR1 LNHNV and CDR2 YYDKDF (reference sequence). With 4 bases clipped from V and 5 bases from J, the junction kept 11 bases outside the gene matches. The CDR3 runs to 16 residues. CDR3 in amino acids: CATSTRQGVLSETQYF. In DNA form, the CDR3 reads TGTGCCACCAGCACTCGACAGGGGGTCCTCTCGGAGACCCAGTACTTC.

In nucleotides, the CDR3 is TGTGCCAGCAGCTCTGGCGGGGGGGCCAGGGGCACCGGGGAGCTGTTTTTT. Protein: CASSSGGGARGTGELFF. This chain uses TRBV7-9 with TRBJ2-2; TRBD2 aligns across 9 bases. This CDR3 is 17 amino acids long. With 4 bases clipped from V and 4 bases from J, the junction kept 10 bases outside the gene matches. Germline V CDR1 and CDR2: SEHNR, FQNEAQ (reference sequence).

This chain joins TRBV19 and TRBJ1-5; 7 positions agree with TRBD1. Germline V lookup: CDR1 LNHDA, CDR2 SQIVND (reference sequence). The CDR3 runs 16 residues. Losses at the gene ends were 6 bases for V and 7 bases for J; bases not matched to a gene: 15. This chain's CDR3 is CASSPIGAGGKQPQHF. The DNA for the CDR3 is TGTGCCAGTAGCCCGATTGGGGCAGGGGGAAAGCAGCCCCAGCATTTT.

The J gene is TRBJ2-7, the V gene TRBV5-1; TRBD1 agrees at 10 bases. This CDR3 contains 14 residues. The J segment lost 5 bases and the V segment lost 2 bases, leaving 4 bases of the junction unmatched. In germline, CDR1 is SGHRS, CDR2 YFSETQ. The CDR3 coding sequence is TGCGCCAGCAGCTTCTCGACAGGGGGCCACGAGCAGTACTTC. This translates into CASSFSTGGHEQYF.

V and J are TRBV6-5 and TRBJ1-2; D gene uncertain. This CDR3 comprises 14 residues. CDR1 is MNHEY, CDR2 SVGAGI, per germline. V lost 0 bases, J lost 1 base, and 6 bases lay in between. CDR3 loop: CASSYSRDNYGYTF. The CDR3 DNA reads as TGTGCCAGCAGTTACTCGAGGGATAACTATGGCTACACCTTC.